This T cell receptor (beta chain) was recovered during a study of cytomegalovirus exposure and HLA in healthy donors. The study, taken as a whole, reports: Differences between HLA loci emerged in a later analysis of TCR association rates, with DRB1 most and HLA-C fewest.

Points on this clone: Its antigen is currently unknown.

13 Jbeta primers and 60 Vbeta primers were used for the PCR. Clones were read by immunoSEQ multiplex PCR, and TCRdb kept only the in-frame ones, dropping some. Of 95,000 or so clones listed, 65% to 90% are singletons. The CDR3 is 16 amino acids. Germline assignment: CDR1 SGHTA and CDR2 FQGTGA. The ends were cut back, 5 bases at V and 1 base at J, with 14 bases in the middle. This rearrangement joins TRBV7-3 to TRBJ2-2; tentative D call: TRBD1 (6 bases). The sample consisted of PBMCs. This TCR was recovered from a woman in her 70s in good health and CMV-seropositive. The CDR3 nucleotides read TGTGCCAGCAGCATCCGCCAGGGGCTGAACACCGGGGAGCTGTTTTTT. It encodes CASSIRQGLNTGELFF.